Listed here are 12 T cell receptor beta chains from one sample, sequenced in a study of control samples from healthy donors and cancer patients. Libraries were prepared by immunoSEQ multiplex PCR; TCRdb keeps only in-frame clonotypes and omits some of them. The table has about 73,000 clones, roughly 84% seen once. Material for sequencing was blood. The source of these receptors is a woman aged 50 to 60 in good health.

The chain has TRBV9 and TRBJ2-3; D perhaps matches TRBD2 (6 bases). Trimming shortened V by 3 bases and J by 6 bases, and 17 bases separated the two germline ends. This CDR3 contains 15 residues. Per the germline V gene, CDR1 is SGDLS and CDR2 is YYNGEE. CDR3 bases: TGTGCCAGCAGCGACCGGACTTTTGGGGGGGATACGCAGTATTTT. It encodes CASSDRTFGGDTQYF.

The V call is TRBV6-1, the J call TRBJ1-4; no clear D gene. The germline gives CDR1 MNHNS, CDR2 SASEGT. The CDR3 sequence is 22 residues long. V was cut by 1 base and J by 4 bases, with 31 bases left in between. CDR3 residues: CASSEGFVLGDPKIPLNEKLFF. Written as DNA, the CDR3 is TGTGCCAGCAGTGAAGGTTTCGTGCTCGGGGATCCAAAGATTCCCCTTAATGAAAAACTGTTTTTT.

The V call is TRBV6-5, the J call TRBJ1-5, with 8 positions matching TRBD1. CDR1 and CDR2 from the germline V gene are MNHEY and SVGAGI. J lost 5 bases, V lost 5 bases, and 8 bases had no gene match. The CDR3 has 15 residues. The CDR3 sequence is CASSLGRGLHQPQHF. Here the CDR3 DNA reads TGTGCCAGCAGTCTCGGCAGGGGGCTGCATCAGCCCCAGCATTTT.

This chain joins TRBV29-1 and TRBJ2-7; 7 bases are a match to TRBD1. The CDR3 is made up of 12 amino acids. Germline V lookup: CDR1 SQVTM, CDR2 ANQGSEA. With V trimmed by 4 bases and J by 3 bases, 3 bases remained unmatched. Written as DNA, the CDR3 is TGCAGCGTTGCACAGGGGATCTACGAGCAGTACTTC. As protein: CSVAQGIYEQYF.

This clone was counted between two and nine times. The V gene is TRBV4-2, the J gene TRBJ2-7, with 7 positions matching TRBD2. The V segment lost 4 bases and the J segment 3 bases; nucleotides outside the gene matches: 12. The CDR3 loop spans 16 amino acids. Germline CDR1 reads LGHNA; CDR2 reads YNFKEQ. The CDR3 sequence: CASSPPGGGQSYEQYF. The CDR3 nucleotides are TGTGCCAGCAGCCCCCCCGGGGGAGGGCAAAGCTACGAGCAGTACTTC.

The gene calls are TRBV27 and TRBJ2-4; TRBD1 might be the D (6 bases). There are 18 residues in the CDR3. With 4 bases removed from V and 0 bases from J, the gap between germline ends came to 19 bases. Germline CDR1 is MNHEY and CDR2 is SMNVEV (reference sequence). The CDR3 reads CASSSMDSLGLAKNIQYF. The DNA for the CDR3 is TGTGCCAGCAGTTCCATGGACAGTCTCGGGCTAGCCAAAAACATTCAGTACTTC.

The chain employs TRBV19 and TRBJ2-4, with TRBD1 matching 9 bases. The germline V gene encodes CDR1 LNHDA and CDR2 SQIVND (reference sequence). The ends lost 5 bases at V and 3 bases at J; junction bases unmatched: 8. The CDR3 has 16 amino acids. CDR3 residues: CASSPQTGGGKNIQYF. DNA for the CDR3: TGTGCCAGTAGTCCCCAGACAGGGGGTGGCAAAAACATTCAGTACTTC.

This rearrangement joins TRBV7-2 to TRBJ2-7; D call uncertain. The CDR3 extends over 12 amino acids. Looked up from germline, CDR1 is SGHTA and CDR2 is FQGNSA. Trimming removed 8 bases from V and 4 bases from J, with 12 bases in between. CDR3 amino acids: CASAHNAYEQYF. The CDR3 DNA follows: TGTGCCAGCGCTCACAACGCGTACGAGCAGTACTTC.

This sequence joins TRBV5-5 and TRBJ2-7, with 12 positions matching TRBD2. Germline V gives CDR1 SGHKS, CDR2 YYEKEE (reference sequence). The J segment lost 0 bases and the V segment lost 2 bases, leaving 12 bases of the junction unmatched. The CDR3 loop spans 19 amino acids. The CDR3 sequence is CASSFPKLAGGPISYEQYF. The CDR3 DNA sequence: TGTGCCAGCAGCTTCCCTAAACTAGCGGGAGGACCTATCTCCTACGAGCAGTACTTC.

The chain has TRBV21-1 and TRBJ2-7; the table's D gene call, TRBD2, was not cross checked with the DNA. TRBV21-1 is reported as a pseudogene. There are 14 residues in the CDR3. CDR3 loop: CASSKALGASEQYF. CDR3 nucleotides: TGTGCCAGCAGCAAAGCTCTGGGAGCAAGTGAGCAGTACTTC.

The chain joins TRBV19 to TRBJ2-2; 7 bases match TRBD1. The trim removed 7 bases at V and 6 bases at J, leaving 8 bases unmatched. The CDR3 sequence is 14 residues long. Looked up from germline, CDR1 is LNHDA and CDR2 is SQIVND (reference sequence). The CDR3, as DNA: TGTGCCAGTAACCCGAGGCAGGGGGCCGGGGAGCTGTTTTTT. Translated: CASNPRQGAGELFF.

This chain connects TRBV3-1 (or the pseudogene TRBV3-2) to TRBJ2-5; 8 bases align to TRBD1. This CDR3 region has 16 residues. Germline-derived CDR1 and CDR2 are LGHDT and YNNKEL (reference sequence). The J segment lost 4 bases and the V segment lost 3 bases, leaving 10 bases of the junction unmatched. The CDR3 DNA is TGTGCCAGCAGCCATCCAGGGGGCCAGCCTGGAGAGACCCAGTACTTC. Translation gives CASSHPGGQPGETQYF.